This is a list of T cell receptor beta chains from one sample in a study of beta chain features in type 1 diabetes. Sequenced by immunoSEQ multiplex PCR; TCRdb stores in-frame clones only, minus some. The sample includes over 350,000 clones, around 15% of them seen just once. The sequencing sample was made of naive CD4+ T cells from blood. The source is a young woman in good health. Both conserved end residues are part of each CDR3. The D gene is left open where the match is weak. Clone size appears in some rows only: once, few, many, or a class for an expanded clone.

>TRBJ1-2|TRBV14|few|TRBD1
CASSYETGGYYGYTF
TGTGCCAGCAGCTATGAAACAGGGGGATACTATGGCTACACCTTC
>TRBJ2-1|TRBV7-2|.|.
CASSLGPNNEQFF
TGTGCCAGCAGCTTAGGCCCTAACAATGAGCAGTTCTTC
>TRBJ2-2|TRBV27|.|.
CASSLLGAGDTGELFF
TGTGCCAGCAGTTTATTGGGGGCTGGGGACACCGGGGAGCTGTTTTTT
>TRBJ1-1|TRBV5-1|few|TRBD1
CASSPQTGATTEAFF
TGCGCCAGCAGCCCACAGACAGGGGCGACCACTGAAGCTTTCTTT
>TRBJ1-1|TRBV30|.|TRBD1
CAWSVRGVGTEAFF
TGTGCCTGGAGTGTCAGGGGGGTCGGAACTGAAGCTTTCTTT
>TRBJ1-4|TRBV25-1|.|.
CASSEYRGNANEKLFF
TGTGCCAGCAGTGAATACAGGGGAAATGCTAATGAAAAACTGTTTTTT
>TRBJ1-4|TRBV30|few|.
CAWTSGISEKLFF
TGTGCCTGGACGTCGGGGATCAGTGAAAAACTGTTTTTT
>TRBJ1-5|TRBV30|.|TRBD1
CAWSSGTGRDQPQHF
TGTGCCTGGAGTTCCGGGACAGGGAGGGATCAGCCCCAGCATTTT
>TRBJ2-3|TRBV6-5|.|.
CASSPETDTQYF
TGTGCCAGCAGTCCCGAGACAGATACGCAGTATTTT
>TRBJ2-1|TRBV15|.|TRBD2
CATSRGASGSVMRTHEQFF
TGTGCCACCAGCAGAGGGGCTAGCGGGAGTGTCATGCGGACCCATGAGCAGTTCTTC
>TRBJ2-5|TRBV5-1|.|.
CASSLVEGPQETQYF
TGCGCCAGCAGCTTGGTGGAGGGCCCCCAAGAGACCCAGTACTTC
>TRBJ2-7|TRBV5-1|.|.
CASRGTSPGEQYF
TGCGCCAGCCGCGGAACTAGTCCTGGGGAGCAGTACTTC
>TRBJ2-3|TRBV14|few|.
CASSQAGGSTDTQYF
TGTGCCAGCAGCCAAGCCGGGGGAAGCACAGATACGCAGTATTTT
>TRBJ2-5|TRBV6-1|.|TRBD1
CASSEQTGVMETQYF
TGTGCCAGCAGTGAACAGACAGGGGTAATGGAGACCCAGTACTTC
>TRBJ1-2|TRBV20-1|few|.
CSARDRYGYTF
TGCAGTGCTAGAGATCGGTATGGCTACACCTTC
>TRBJ2-7|TRBV6-1|.|TRBD1
CASSEATGQAHYEQYF
TGTGCCAGCAGTGAGGCCACGGGACAGGCCCACTACGAGCAGTACTTC
>TRBJ1-1|TRBV30|.|.
CAWDRINTEAFF
TGTGCCTGGGACAGGATAAACACTGAAGCTTTCTTT
>TRBJ1-1|TRBV15|.|.
CATSGPEEGNTEAFF
TGTGCCACCTCAGGACCGGAGGAGGGGAACACTGAAGCTTTCTTT
>TRBJ2-7|TRBV28|.|TRBD1
CASSHLQGAGSEQYF
TGTGCCAGCAGCCACCTGCAGGGGGCCGGGTCCGAGCAGTACTTC
>TRBJ2-5|TRBV20-1|few|.
CSAPRGETQYF
TGCAGTGCTCCCCGGGGAGAGACCCAGTACTTC
>TRBJ2-7|TRBV28|.|.
CASSSGHRVSYEQYF
TGTGCCAGCAGTTCTGGCCACAGGGTTTCCTACGAGCAGTACTTC
>TRBJ2-7|TRBV15|.|TRBD2
CATSGREISHEQYF
TGTGCCACCAGCGGGCGGGAGATCTCCCACGAGCAGTACTTC
>TRBJ2-1|TRBV2|few|TRBD1
CASSGGQGAINEQFF
TGTGCCAGCAGTGGGGGACAGGGGGCAATAAATGAGCAGTTCTTC
>TRBJ2-1|TRBV19|.|.
CASSPPAYNEQFF
TGTGCCAGTAGTCCCCCAGCCTACAATGAGCAGTTCTTC
>TRBJ1-4|TRBV7-2|.|.
CASSSGAEEKLFF
TGTGCCAGCAGCTCAGGGGCCGAGGAAAAACTGTTTTTT
>TRBJ2-3|TRBV28|.|.
CASLSGGDTQYF
TGTGCCAGCCTATCTGGGGGCGATACGCAGTATTTT
>TRBJ2-7|TRBV7-9|.|.
CASSAGLHEQYF
TGTGCCAGCAGCGCCGGACTTCACGAGCAGTACTTC
>TRBJ2-2|TRBV5-1|few|.
CASSLVADYTGELFF
TGCGCCAGCAGCTTGGTTGCGGACTACACCGGGGAGCTGTTTTTT
>TRBJ1-4|TRBV28|few|TRBD1
CASSFPGQGLNEKLFF
TGTGCCAGCAGTTTCCCGGGACAGGGACTGAATGAAAAACTGTTTTTT
>TRBJ1-1|TRBV29-1|few|TRBD1
CSGDRDTEAFF
TGCAGCGGAGACAGGGATACTGAAGCTTTCTTT
>TRBJ2-7|TRBV7-9|few|TRBD2
CASRGLAGEGQYF
TGTGCCAGCAGAGGACTAGCGGGAGAGGGGCAGTACTTC
>TRBJ2-3|TRBV29-1|few|.
CSVSGLSTDTQYF
TGCAGCGTATCGGGACTGAGCACAGATACGCAGTATTTT
>TRBJ1-5|TRBV11-2|.|TRBD1
CASSPGTGLQPQHF
TGTGCCAGCAGCCCAGGGACAGGGCTTCAGCCCCAGCATTTT
>TRBJ2-7|TRBV30|few|TRBD1
CAWSSGQVHEQYF
TGTGCCTGGAGTTCAGGACAGGTCCACGAGCAGTACTTC
>TRBJ2-1|TRBV5-1|few|.
CASSVGSYNEQFF
TGCGCCAGCAGTGTGGGGAGTTACAATGAGCAGTTCTTC
>TRBJ1-1|TRBV30|.|.
CAWSRRRDTEAFF
TGTGCCTGGAGTCGACGGAGGGACACTGAAGCTTTCTTT
>TRBJ1-5|TRBV23-1|many|TRBD1
CASTDRANQPQHF
TGCGCCAGCACCGACAGGGCGAATCAGCCCCAGCATTTT
>TRBJ2-1|TRBV9|.|.
CASSASDRGDEQFF
TGTGCCAGCAGCGCCTCGGACAGAGGAGATGAGCAGTTCTTC
>TRBJ2-2|TRBV9|few|.
CASSVSPGSGELFF
TGTGCCAGCAGCGTATCCCCGGGTTCCGGGGAGCTGTTTTTT
>TRBJ2-3|TRBV6-6|.|TRBD2
CASSYGGGRADTQYF
TGTGCCAGCAGTTACGGCGGGGGAAGGGCAGATACGCAGTATTTT
>TRBJ2-1|TRBV2|few|TRBD2
CAGRTSGYNEQFF
TGTGCCGGACGGACTAGCGGGTACAATGAGCAGTTCTTC
>TRBJ1-2|TRBV7-2|.|TRBD1
CASSYRDRPYYGYTF
TGTGCCAGCAGCTACCGGGACAGGCCATACTATGGCTACACCTTC
>TRBJ2-7|TRBV10-3|.|.
CAISSSHEQYF
TGTGCCATCAGTAGCTCCCACGAGCAGTACTTC
>TRBJ1-2|TRBV6-4|few|TRBD1
CASSVSRTGGYGYTF
TGTGCCAGCAGTGTATCCAGGACAGGGGGCTATGGCTACACCTTC
>TRBJ2-1|TRBV18|.|TRBD2
CASSPPTSGRIGEQFF
TGTGCCAGCTCACCACCAACTAGCGGGAGGATAGGTGAGCAGTTCTTC
>TRBJ2-7|TRBV30|.|.
CAWNRVYEQYF
TGTGCCTGGAACAGGGTTTACGAGCAGTACTTC
>TRBJ1-1|TRBV7-9|.|.
CASSLGRAATEAFF
TGTGCCAGCAGCTTAGGGAGGGCGGCCACTGAAGCTTTCTTT
>TRBJ2-3|TRBV11-2|few|TRBD2
CASSGREGRADTQYF
TGTGCCAGCAGCGGGCGGGAGGGCCGCGCAGATACGCAGTATTTT
>TRBJ2-1|TRBV27|few|TRBD1
CASTDDRGNEQFF
TGTGCCAGCACCGACGACAGGGGCAATGAGCAGTTCTTC
>TRBJ2-7|TRBV25-1|.|.
CASRDIYEQYF
TGTGCCAGCAGAGACATCTACGAGCAGTACTTC
>TRBJ2-1|TRBV2|.|.
CASSGNEQFF
TGTGCCAGCAGCGGCAATGAGCAGTTCTTC
>TRBJ1-5|TRBV28|few|TRBD1
CASSPGGLFNQPQHF
TGTGCCAGCAGTCCAGGGGGCCTTTTCAATCAGCCCCAGCATTTT
>TRBJ2-3|TRBV28|.|TRBD2
CASSPSGNTDTQYF
TGTGCCAGCAGTCCTAGCGGAAACACAGATACGCAGTATTTT
>TRBJ2-5|TRBV28|.|TRBD2
CASSPSSGTWETQYF
TGTGCCAGCAGTCCCTCTAGCGGGACATGGGAGACCCAGTACTTC
>TRBJ1-3|TRBV9|few|.
CASSVVGGAVSGNTIYF
TGTGCCAGCAGCGTAGTAGGAGGGGCCGTTTCTGGAAACACCATATATTTT